This T cell receptor (beta chain) stems from a study of blood T cell repertoires in COVID-19 (dated by TCRdb to the early 2020s). Study-wide context: Samples from collaborators originated in the United States, Italy and Spain and spanned both the acute and convalescent phases of COVID-19. The prospective study material was composed of cDNA or gDNA derived from T cells, B-cell-depleted T cells, or PBMCs. Subjects who had been exposed to COVID-19, were actively infected with it, or had recovered from it provided the deeply sampled blood TCRbeta repertoires that made up the dataset. The repertoires were released in a freely available public database intended as a resource for research on the immune response to SARS-CoV-2. A de-identified subject ID, COVID-19 status, age in years and sex were almost always included in the sample metadata. The samples were drawn from two sources: the first 160 participants of the ongoing ImmuneRACE study, and some 1,300 subjects contributed by 6 global collaborators. Where HLA class I and class II types were available, the types were taken from metadata supplied by the sample provider, not from assay-based typing.

In regard to this clone: The antigen it binds to is not known. No much larger clone exists at a distance of one base, and base qualities are not known.

On the study overall, not on this receptor specifically: Clinical and demographic metadata were provided uncurated, with the amount varying by source and participant.

The V and J ends are trimmed by 0 bases and 5 bases, leaving 7 bases between them. The CDR3 covers 14 residues, taking in both the cysteine and the phenylalanine. The CDR3 DNA has 42 bases and is translated from base 1. From a lookup of the germline V gene, CDR1 and CDR2 are KGHSH and LQKENI. Collaborating institutions collected whole blood in K2EDTA tubes following their own protocols. For TCRbeta analysis, collaborators shipped samples in one of three forms: frozen whole blood, isolated PBMCs, or DNA extracted from either of those sample types. The immunoSEQ Assay, a bias-controlled multiplex PCR, was used to amplify TCRbeta CDR3 regions from genomic DNA. For the original study's pipeline: The number of nucleated cells in each sample was estimated by amplification of reference gene primers within the assay. Sequence reads were collapsed and filtered to measure the absolute abundance of every unique TCRbeta CDR3 rearrangement. For each sample, productive Simpson clonality was calculated as the square root of Simpson's diversity index across productive rearrangements. TCRdb mirrors the immuneACCESS table, restricted to in-frame sequences. Some clones are absent from its copies; in checked studies, under half trace to an unresolved V gene, and the reason for the others is unknown. V and J calls and clone size are as listed in that table; D and trimming were resolved from the DNA. The sample table holds over 140,000 clones, of which 76% were seen once. The ten largest account for roughly 4.7% of the sample.

This clonotype was obtained from a woman older than 75 with active or convalescent COVID-19. The sequence links TRBV18 to TRBJ1-4, with the D gene uncertain. Sequenced: peripheral blood. The bases are TGTGCCAGCTCACCACCGAGTGTCAATGAAAAACTGTTTTTT. The encoded protein is CASSPPSVNEKLFF.